Described below is a single TCR beta chain sequence and its context. Germline loops: CDR1 MNHEY, CDR2 SMNVEV (reference sequence). The CDR3 has 13 amino acids. V lost 7 bases and J lost 4, with 11 bases in between. The data derive from a study of PD-L1 blockade in urothelial cancer. Background on the study: About 90% of the 29 patients were men with bladder-origin urothelial cancer. The patients had undergone anywhere from 0 to 3 prior chemotherapy regimens.

Time point of the sample: peripheral blood 6 weeks after treatment start. Clones were read by immunoSEQ multiplex PCR, and TCRdb kept only the in-frame ones, dropping some. The sample contains more than 45,000 clones, more than 80% of which appear only once. The receptor's source is a man between 65 and 85 years old with urothelial cancer. The chain combines TRBV27 with TRBJ2-1; D is perhaps TRBD2 (6 bases). This material consisted of PBMCs, taken around atezolizumab (anti-PD-L1) treatment. CDR3 in amino acids: CASTPAGYNEQFF. As DNA, the CDR3 is TGTGCCAGCACGCCGGCGGGGTACAATGAGCAGTTCTTC.